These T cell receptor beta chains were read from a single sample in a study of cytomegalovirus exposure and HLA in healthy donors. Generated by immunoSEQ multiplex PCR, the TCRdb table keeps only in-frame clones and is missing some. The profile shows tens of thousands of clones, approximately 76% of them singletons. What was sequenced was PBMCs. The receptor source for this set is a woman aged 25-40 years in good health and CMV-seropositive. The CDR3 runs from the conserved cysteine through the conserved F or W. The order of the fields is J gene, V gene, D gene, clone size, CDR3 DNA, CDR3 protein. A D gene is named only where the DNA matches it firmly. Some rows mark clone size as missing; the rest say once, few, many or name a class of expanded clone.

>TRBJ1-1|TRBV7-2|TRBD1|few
TGTGCCAGCAGCTTCCAACGGACAGGGAGAACTGAAGCTTTCTTT
CASSFQRTGRTEAFF
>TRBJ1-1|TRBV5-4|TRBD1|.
TGTGCCAGCAGCTTGGGAGGACAGGGAACCCTCAAGGCTTTCTTT
CASSLGGQGTLKAFF
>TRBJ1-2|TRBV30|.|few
TGTGCCTGGGGACTACGGACGGGCTATGGCTACACCTTC
CAWGLRTGYGYTF
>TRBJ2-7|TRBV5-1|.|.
TGCGCCAGCAGCTTGGGACTAGATTCCTACGAGCAGTACTTC
CASSLGLDSYEQYF
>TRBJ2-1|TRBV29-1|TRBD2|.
TGCAGCGTTGAAGGCGGGGGCCCAGGGACTAGCGGGGGACCCTACAATGAGCAGTTCTTC
CSVEGGGPGTSGGPYNEQFF
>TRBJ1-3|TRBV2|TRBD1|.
TGTGCCAGGCGTACCGGGACAGGGGCTGGAAACACCATATATTTT
CARRTGTGAGNTIYF
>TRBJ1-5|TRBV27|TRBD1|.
TGTGCCAGCAGTTTGAACAGGGGAGGGCCCCAGCATTTT
CASSLNRGGPQHF
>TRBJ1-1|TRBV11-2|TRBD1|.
TGTGCCAGCAGCCAGAGACAGGGGTACACTGAAGCTTTCTTT
CASSQRQGYTEAFF
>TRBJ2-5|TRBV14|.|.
TGTGCCAGCAGCCAAGGGCCAAATGAAGAGACCCAGTACTTC
CASSQGPNEETQYF
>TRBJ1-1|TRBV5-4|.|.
TGTGCCAGCAGTCTACAGGGTGGCACTGAAGCTTTCTTT
CASSLQGGTEAFF
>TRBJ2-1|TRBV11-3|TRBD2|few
TGTGCCAGCAGCTTCGATCAGAGCGGGACCGGTAAGGCCAATGAGCAGTTCTTC
CASSFDQSGTGKANEQFF
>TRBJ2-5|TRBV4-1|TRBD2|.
TGCGCCAGCAGCCAAGGCCGACTAGCCTTAGAGACCCAGTACTTC
CASSQGRLALETQYF
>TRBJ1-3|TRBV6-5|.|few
TGTGCCAGCAGTTACTCACGACAGCACTCTGGAAACACCATATATTTT
CASSYSRQHSGNTIYF
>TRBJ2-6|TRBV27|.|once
TGTGCCAGCAGTGGCCCGGGGAGGGGGGCCAACGTCCTGACTTTC
CASSGPGRGANVLTF
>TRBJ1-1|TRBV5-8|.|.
TGTGCCAGCAGCTTGGTATCCGGGACACATCTTGCTGAAGCTTTCTTT
CASSLVSGTHLAEAFF
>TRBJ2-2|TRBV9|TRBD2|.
TGTGCCAGCAGCGTCTCTGTAGCGGGGAACACCGGGGAGCTGTTTTTT
CASSVSVAGNTGELFF
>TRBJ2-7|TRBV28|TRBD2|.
TGTGCCAGCAGCTGGCAGCGGGGCTACGAGCAGTACTTC
CASSWQRGYEQYF
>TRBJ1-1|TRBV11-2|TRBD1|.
TGTGCCAGCAGAGGGACAGGGATGATCACTGAAGCTTTCTTT
CASRGTGMITEAFF
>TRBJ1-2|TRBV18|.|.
TGTGCCAGCTCACCTCAATTTGGGGCTCAGGGGTATGGCTACACCTTC
CASSPQFGAQGYGYTF
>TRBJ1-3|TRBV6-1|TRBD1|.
TGTGCCAGCAGTGAAATGGCAGGGGGTGGAAACACCATATATTTT
CASSEMAGGGNTIYF
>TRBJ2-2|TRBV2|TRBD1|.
TGTGCCAGCACCGGACAGGGTGTCACCGGGGAGCTGTTTTTT
CASTGQGVTGELFF
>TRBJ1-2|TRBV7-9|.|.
TGTGCCAGCAGCTTAGTGGGCGGCTACACCTTC
CASSLVGGYTF
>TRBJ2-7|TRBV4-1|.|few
TGCGCCAGCAGTCCCCGGGGGATCCAGGGCTACGAGCAGTACTTC
CASSPRGIQGYEQYF
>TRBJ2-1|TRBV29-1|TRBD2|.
TGCAGCGTTGCAGGGGGAAGCGGGAGGGTTTACAATGAGCAGTTCTTC
CSVAGGSGRVYNEQFF
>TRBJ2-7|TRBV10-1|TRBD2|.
TGCGCCAGCAGTGAGTCTAGGACTAGCGGTTCCTACGAGCAGTACTTC
CASSESRTSGSYEQYF